This is a list of T cell receptor beta chains from one sample in a study of cytomegalovirus exposure and HLA in healthy donors. TCRdb's table, derived via immunoSEQ multiplex PCR, lists solely in-frame clones and lacks some. The sample holds fewer than 250,000 clones, about 87% seen once. The sequencing input was PBMCs. The receptors originated from a man aged 30-40 years in good health and CMV-seronegative. The CDR3 runs from the conserved cysteine through the conserved F or W. The order of the fields is V gene, clone size, D gene, J gene, CDR3 DNA, CDR3 protein. A D gene is named only where the DNA matches it firmly. Not all rows give a size; the values are once, few, many and, for expanded clones, a class.

V: TRBV5-5; size: NA; D: NA; J: TRBJ1-1; DNA: TGTGCCAGCAGCTTGGGGGTTTTACTAAACACTGAAGCTTTCTTT; CDR3: CASSLGVLLNTEAFF
V: TRBV7-9; size: NA; D: NA; J: TRBJ1-5; DNA: TGTGCCAGCAGCTCGAGTGGGGGAGGTGGCAATCAGCCCCAGCATTTT; CDR3: CASSSSGGGGNQPQHF
V: TRBV5-4; size: NA; D: NA; J: TRBJ2-2; DNA: TGTGCCAGCAGCTTGGGTGCCGGGACCGGGGAGCTGTTTTTT; CDR3: CASSLGAGTGELFF
V: TRBV6-1; size: NA; D: NA; J: TRBJ1-1; DNA: TGTGCCAGCAGTGAAAGTGGAGGGCTGACTGAAGCTTTCTTT; CDR3: CASSESGGLTEAFF
V: TRBV5-1; size: NA; D: TRBD1; J: TRBJ1-1; DNA: TGCGCCAGCAGCCCAACAGGGGAGGACACTGAAGCTTTCTTT; CDR3: CASSPTGEDTEAFF
V: TRBV7-9; size: NA; D: NA; J: TRBJ1-4; DNA: TGTGCCAGCAGCTTATGGGAGGACGCAACTAATGAAAAACTGTTTTTT; CDR3: CASSLWEDATNEKLFF
V: TRBV6-1; size: NA; D: TRBD2; J: TRBJ2-2; DNA: TGTGCCAGCAGTGGAATAGCGGGAGCCACCGGGGAGCTGTTTTTT; CDR3: CASSGIAGATGELFF
V: TRBV15; size: NA; D: NA; J: TRBJ2-1; DNA: TGTGCCACCAGCATTTCAAGGGGGTTCAATGAGCAGTTCTTC; CDR3: CATSISRGFNEQFF
V: TRBV7-6; size: NA; D: TRBD1; J: TRBJ2-7; DNA: TGTGCCAGCAGCTCCCCCAGGGGACAGGGCTCCTACGAGCAGTACTTC; CDR3: CASSSPRGQGSYEQYF
V: TRBV28; size: NA; D: NA; J: TRBJ2-7; DNA: TGTGCCGCCGGGGAGAGCTACGAGCAGTACTTC; CDR3: CAAGESYEQYF
V: TRBV5-1; size: NA; D: TRBD2; J: TRBJ2-7; DNA: TGCGCCAGCAGCTTGGTCGGGGGGTACGAGCAGTACTTC; CDR3: CASSLVGGYEQYF
V: TRBV5-1; size: NA; D: TRBD2; J: TRBJ2-1; DNA: TGCGCCAGCAGCTTGGTCCTAGCGGGGGAGAACAATGAGCAGTTCTTC; CDR3: CASSLVLAGENNEQFF
V: TRBV6-1; size: NA; D: TRBD1; J: TRBJ2-5; DNA: TGTGCCAGCAGTGGGGGGACAGGGCGTGGGGAGACCCAGTACTTC; CDR3: CASSGGTGRGETQYF
V: TRBV28; size: NA; D: TRBD1; J: TRBJ1-1; DNA: TGTGCCAGCAGTGGCTTCAGGGGGCCGGGTGAAGCTTTCTTT; CDR3: CASSGFRGPGEAFF
V: TRBV6-1; size: NA; D: NA; J: TRBJ2-6; DNA: TGTGCCAGCAAGAGGTCTGGGGCCAACGTCCTGACTTTC; CDR3: CASKRSGANVLTF
V: TRBV7-9; size: NA; D: NA; J: TRBJ1-1; DNA: TGTGCCAGCAGGACGGGACTCATGAACACTGAAGCTTTCTTT; CDR3: CASRTGLMNTEAFF
V: TRBV28; size: NA; D: NA; J: TRBJ2-7; DNA: TGTGCCAGCAGTTTAGATGTTAGCTCCTACGAGCAGTACTTC; CDR3: CASSLDVSSYEQYF
V: TRBV5-1; size: NA; D: TRBD2; J: TRBJ2-1; DNA: TGCGCCAGCAGCCTACAGGGTCGTAGCGGGAGAGGTGAGCAGTTCTTC; CDR3: CASSLQGRSGRGEQFF
V: TRBV5-5; size: NA; D: NA; J: TRBJ2-1; DNA: TGTGCCAGCAGCTTCCGGACAGAATGGAATGAGCAGTTCTTC; CDR3: CASSFRTEWNEQFF
V: TRBV27; size: NA; D: NA; J: TRBJ2-1; DNA: TGTGCCAGCAGTTTACCGGGACTCCTCTTGAATGAGCAGTTCTTC; CDR3: CASSLPGLLLNEQFF
V: TRBV12-5; size: NA; D: TRBD2; J: TRBJ2-1; DNA: TGTGCTAGTGGTTTGTGGACTAGCGGCTACAATGAGCAGTTCTTC; CDR3: CASGLWTSGYNEQFF
V: TRBV5-1; size: NA; D: TRBD2; J: TRBJ2-5; DNA: TGCGCCAGCAGCTTAACTAGCGGAGACCAAGAGACCCAGTACTTC; CDR3: CASSLTSGDQETQYF
V: TRBV5-1; size: once; D: NA; J: TRBJ2-3; DNA: TGCGCCAGCAGCTTGGTGTTACAGACAGATACGCAGTATTTT; CDR3: CASSLVLQTDTQYF
V: TRBV19; size: NA; D: NA; J: TRBJ1-5; DNA: TGTGCCAGTAGGTTGACGGGTCTCTCAAATCAGCCCCAGCATTTT; CDR3: CASRLTGLSNQPQHF
V: TRBV2; size: NA; D: NA; J: TRBJ1-6; DNA: TGTGCCAGCAGTCAGGGGACGGGGTTCTATAATTCACCCCTCCACTTT; CDR3: CASSQGTGFYNSPLHF
V: TRBV7-9; size: NA; D: NA; J: TRBJ1-4; DNA: TGTGCCAGCAGACAGGGAAATGAAAAACTGTTTTTT; CDR3: CASRQGNEKLFF
V: TRBV7-8; size: few; D: NA; J: TRBJ1-1; DNA: TGTGCCAGCAGCCATAGGAGGCAGAACACTGAAGCTTTCTTT; CDR3: CASSHRRQNTEAFF
V: TRBV28; size: NA; D: TRBD1; J: TRBJ2-5; DNA: TGTGCCAGCCATACAGGGGCTGGGCAGACCCAGTACTTC; CDR3: CASHTGAGQTQYF
V: TRBV27; size: NA; D: TRBD1; J: TRBJ1-1; DNA: TGTGCCAGCAGTCCGACCCAGACAGGGACGCCTGAAGCTTTCTTT; CDR3: CASSPTQTGTPEAFF
V: TRBV18; size: NA; D: TRBD1; J: TRBJ2-4; DNA: TGTGCCAGCTCACCACAGGACAGGGGAGGCATTCAGTACTTC; CDR3: CASSPQDRGGIQYF
V: TRBV9; size: once; D: NA; J: TRBJ2-7; DNA: TGTGCCAGCAGCACCATGCCCGGGACTTTACCCTACGAGCAGTACTTC; CDR3: CASSTMPGTLPYEQYF
V: TRBV9; size: NA; D: TRBD2; J: TRBJ2-1; DNA: TGTGCCAGCAGCGTAGAGGTAGCGGGGGCCGGAGGTGAGCAGTTCTTC; CDR3: CASSVEVAGAGGEQFF
V: TRBV4-1; size: once; D: NA; J: TRBJ1-1; DNA: TGCGCCAGCAGCCAAGATCTAGCCAGACTCAACACTGAAGCTTTCTTT; CDR3: CASSQDLARLNTEAFF
V: TRBV2; size: few; D: NA; J: TRBJ2-2; DNA: TGTGCCAGCATACCAGGACAAAGTGGAGCCAACACCGGGGAGCTGTTTTTT; CDR3: CASIPGQSGANTGELFF
V: TRBV19; size: NA; D: TRBD1; J: TRBJ1-4; DNA: TGTGCCAGTAGTTCACCGGACAGGGCACCGTCAAAACTGTTTTTT; CDR3: CASSSPDRAPSKLFF
V: TRBV2; size: NA; D: NA; J: TRBJ2-5; DNA: TGTGCCAGCAGTGAACAGGGTAGGCGAGAGACCCAGTACTTC; CDR3: CASSEQGRRETQYF
V: TRBV6-5; size: once; D: NA; J: TRBJ1-2; DNA: TGTGCCAGCAGTTTGACAGAAAACTATGGCTACACCTTC; CDR3: CASSLTENYGYTF
V: TRBV28; size: NA; D: TRBD1; J: TRBJ1-2; DNA: TGTGCCAGCAGTACAGGGGCTCGGGGCTACACCTTC; CDR3: CASSTGARGYTF
V: TRBV5-1; size: NA; D: NA; J: TRBJ2-1; DNA: TGCGCCAGCAGCTCGATCAGCTCCTACAATGAGCAGTTCTTC; CDR3: CASSSISSYNEQFF
V: TRBV18; size: NA; D: NA; J: TRBJ1-1; DNA: TGTGCCAGCTCACCAGGCCAGGTTAATGAAGCTTTCTTT; CDR3: CASSPGQVNEAFF
V: TRBV6-5; size: NA; D: NA; J: TRBJ1-5; DNA: TGTGCCAGCAGTACACGACAGGAAGGTCAGCCCCAGCATTTT; CDR3: CASSTRQEGQPQHF
V: TRBV10-2; size: NA; D: NA; J: TRBJ1-1; DNA: TGCGCCAGCAGGACAGGGAACACTGAAGCTTTCTTT; CDR3: CASRTGNTEAFF
V: TRBV6-5; size: NA; D: NA; J: TRBJ2-7; DNA: TGTGCCAGCAGTTACGAAGGGGCCTACGAGCAGTACTTC; CDR3: CASSYEGAYEQYF
V: TRBV5-4; size: NA; D: TRBD1; J: TRBJ1-4; DNA: TGTGCCAGCAGCTTTAGACAGGGAGAAAACGAAAAACTGTTTTTT; CDR3: CASSFRQGENEKLFF
V: TRBV6-1; size: NA; D: NA; J: TRBJ2-7; DNA: TGTGCCAGCAGCGTCGAGTTACGAGTCGGGCAGTACTTC; CDR3: CASSVELRVGQYF
V: TRBV7-2; size: NA; D: TRBD2; J: TRBJ2-2; DNA: TGTGCCAGCAGCTTACGAGCGGGAGCCAGGGCCGGGGAGCTGTTTTTT; CDR3: CASSLRAGARAGELFF
V: TRBV11-2; size: NA; D: TRBD2; J: TRBJ2-5; DNA: TGTGCCAGCAGTCAAGTCCGGCTTGGGGGGGAAGAGACCCAGTACTTC; CDR3: CASSQVRLGGEETQYF
V: TRBV4-1; size: once; D: TRBD2; J: TRBJ2-1; DNA: TGCGCCAGCAGCCAACTAGCGGGAGTAGGCAATGAGCAGTTCTTC; CDR3: CASSQLAGVGNEQFF
V: TRBV20-1; size: NA; D: NA; J: TRBJ2-7; DNA: TGCAGTGCTGGCCCCGTCGAGCAGTACTTC; CDR3: CSAGPVEQYF